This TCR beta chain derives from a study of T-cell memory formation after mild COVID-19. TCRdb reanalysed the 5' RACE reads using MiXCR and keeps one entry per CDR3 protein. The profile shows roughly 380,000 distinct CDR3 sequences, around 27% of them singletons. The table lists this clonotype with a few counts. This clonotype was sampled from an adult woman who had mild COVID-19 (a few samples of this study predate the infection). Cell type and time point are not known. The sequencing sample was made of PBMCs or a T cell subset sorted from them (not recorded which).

The CDR3 DNA reads as TGTGCCAGCAGCGTAAGACAGGGCATCTACTACGAGCAGTACTTC. It translates to CASSVRQGIYYEQYF. The V gene is TRBV7-6, the J gene TRBJ2-7; TRBD1 matches at 7 bases. V lost 5 bases to trimming and J lost 3 bases; unmatched junction nucleotides: 10. Germline values: CDR1 SGHVS, CDR2 FNYEAQ. CDR3 size: 15 residues.